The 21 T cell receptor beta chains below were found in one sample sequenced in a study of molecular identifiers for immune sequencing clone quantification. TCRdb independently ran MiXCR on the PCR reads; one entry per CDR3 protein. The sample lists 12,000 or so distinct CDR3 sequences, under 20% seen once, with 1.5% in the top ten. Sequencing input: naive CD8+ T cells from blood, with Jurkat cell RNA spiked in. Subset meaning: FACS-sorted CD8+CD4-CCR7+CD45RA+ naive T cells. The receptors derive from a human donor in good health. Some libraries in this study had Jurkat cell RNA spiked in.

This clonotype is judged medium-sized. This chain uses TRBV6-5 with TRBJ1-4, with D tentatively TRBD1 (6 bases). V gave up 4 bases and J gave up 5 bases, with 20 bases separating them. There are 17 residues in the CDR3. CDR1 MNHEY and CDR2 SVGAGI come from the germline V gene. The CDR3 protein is CASSSATSGARNEKLFF. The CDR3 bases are TGTGCCAGCAGTTCCGCAACTTCAGGGGCCCGGAATGAAAAACTGTTTTTT.

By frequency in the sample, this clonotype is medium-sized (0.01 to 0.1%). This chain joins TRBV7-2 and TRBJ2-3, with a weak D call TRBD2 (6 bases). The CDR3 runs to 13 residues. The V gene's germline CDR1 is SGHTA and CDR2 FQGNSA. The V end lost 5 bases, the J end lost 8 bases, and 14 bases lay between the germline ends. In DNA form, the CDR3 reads TGTGCCAGCAGCACGGGAGTGACGGGTACGCAGTATTTT. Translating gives CASSTGVTGTQYF.

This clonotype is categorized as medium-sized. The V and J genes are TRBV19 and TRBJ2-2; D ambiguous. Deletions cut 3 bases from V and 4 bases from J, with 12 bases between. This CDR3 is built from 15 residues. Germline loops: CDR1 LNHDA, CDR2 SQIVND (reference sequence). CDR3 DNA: TGTGCCAGTAGTATTCTTCAGATTCCCACCGGGGAGCTGTTTTTT. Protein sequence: CASSILQIPTGELFF. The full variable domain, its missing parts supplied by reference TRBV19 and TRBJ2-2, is DGGITQSPKYLFRKEGQNVTLSCEQNLNHDAMYWYRQDPGQGLRLIYYSQIVNDFQKGDIAEGYSVSREKKESFPLTVTSAQKNPTAFYLCASSILQIPTGELFFGEGSRLTVL.

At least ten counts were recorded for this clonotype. CDR3: CASTWRPTATEAFF. CDR3 bases: TGTGCCAGCACGTGGAGGCCCACGGCCACTGAAGCTTTCTTT. The J gene is TRBJ1-1, the V gene TRBV6-5; D unclear. Trimming shortened V by 7 bases and J by 4 bases, and 16 bases separated the two germline ends. CDR3 length: 14 amino acids. From germline, CDR1 is MNHEY and CDR2 SVGAGI.

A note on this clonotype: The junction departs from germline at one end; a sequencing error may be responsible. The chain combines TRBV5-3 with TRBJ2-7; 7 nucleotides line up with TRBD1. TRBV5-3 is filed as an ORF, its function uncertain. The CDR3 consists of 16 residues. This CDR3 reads CASGLGDSKCAYEQHF. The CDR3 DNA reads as TGTGCCAGCGGGTTAGGGGACAGTAAATGTGCCTACGAGCAGCACTTC.

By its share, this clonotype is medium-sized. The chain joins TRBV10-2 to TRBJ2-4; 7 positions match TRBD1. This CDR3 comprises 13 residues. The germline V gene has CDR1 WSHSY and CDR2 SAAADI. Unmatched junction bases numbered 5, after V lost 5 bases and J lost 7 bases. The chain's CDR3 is CASSLGRGNIQYF. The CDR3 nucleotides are TGCGCCAGCAGTTTGGGCAGGGGGAACATTCAGTACTTC.

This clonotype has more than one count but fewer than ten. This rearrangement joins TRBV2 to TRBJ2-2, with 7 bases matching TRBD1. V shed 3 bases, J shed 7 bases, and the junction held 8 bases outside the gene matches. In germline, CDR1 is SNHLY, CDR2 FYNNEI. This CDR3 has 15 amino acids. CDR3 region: CASSELKGAGGELFF. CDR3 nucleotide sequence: TGTGCCAGCAGTGAGTTGAAGGGGGCCGGCGGGGAGCTGTTTTTT. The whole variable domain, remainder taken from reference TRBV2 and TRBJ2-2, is EPEVTQTPSHQVTQMGQEVILRCVPISNHLYFYWYRQILGQKVEFLVSFYNNEISEKSEIFDDQFSVERPDGSNFTLKIRSTKLEDSAMYFCASSELKGAGGELFFGEGSRLTVL.

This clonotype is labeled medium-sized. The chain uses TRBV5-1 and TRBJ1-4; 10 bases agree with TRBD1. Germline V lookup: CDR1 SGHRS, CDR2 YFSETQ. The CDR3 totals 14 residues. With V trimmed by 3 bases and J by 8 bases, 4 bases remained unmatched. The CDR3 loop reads CASSWGTGDEKLFF. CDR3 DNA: TGCGCCAGCAGCTGGGGGACAGGGGACGAAAAACTGTTTTTT.

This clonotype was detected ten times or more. CDR3 sequence: CASSSRGTGKETQYF. CDR3 in DNA: TGTGCCAGCAGCTCACGTGGGACCGGTAAAGAGACCCAGTACTTC. The gene calls are TRBV13 and TRBJ2-5; D could derive from TRBD1 or TRBD2 (5 bases each). The CDR3 has 15 residues. V was trimmed by 4 bases and J by 3 bases, leaving 15 bases between them. The germline V gene has CDR1 PRHDT and CDR2 FYEKMQ (reference sequence).

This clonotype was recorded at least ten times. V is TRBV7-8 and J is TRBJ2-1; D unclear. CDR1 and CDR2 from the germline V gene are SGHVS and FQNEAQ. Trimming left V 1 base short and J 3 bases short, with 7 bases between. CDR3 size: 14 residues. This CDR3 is CASSLESFYNEQFF. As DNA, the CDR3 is TGTGCCAGCAGCTTAGAGAGCTTCTACAATGAGCAGTTCTTC.

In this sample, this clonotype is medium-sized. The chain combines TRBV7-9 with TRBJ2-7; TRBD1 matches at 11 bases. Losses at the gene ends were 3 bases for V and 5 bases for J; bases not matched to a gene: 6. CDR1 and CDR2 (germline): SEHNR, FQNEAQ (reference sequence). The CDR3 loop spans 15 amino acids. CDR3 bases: TGTGCCAGCAGCTTTTTGGACAGGGGGCTGGACGAGCAGTACTTC. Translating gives CASSFLDRGLDEQYF.

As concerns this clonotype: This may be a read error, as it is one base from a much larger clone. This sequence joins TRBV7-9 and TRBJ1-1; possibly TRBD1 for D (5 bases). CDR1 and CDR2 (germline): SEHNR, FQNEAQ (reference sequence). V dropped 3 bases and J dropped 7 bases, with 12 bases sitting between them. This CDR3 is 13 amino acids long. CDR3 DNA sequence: TGTGCCAGCAGCTTTGACAGTTCCAATGAAGCTTTCTTT. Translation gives CASSFDSSNEAFF.

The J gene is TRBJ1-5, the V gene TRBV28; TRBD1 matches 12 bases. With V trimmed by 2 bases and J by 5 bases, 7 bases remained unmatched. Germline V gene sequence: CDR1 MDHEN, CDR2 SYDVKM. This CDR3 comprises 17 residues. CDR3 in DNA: TGTGCCAGCAGTTTAGAAATTGGGACAGGGGGCCATCAGCCCCAGCATTTT. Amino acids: CASSLEIGTGGHQPQHF.

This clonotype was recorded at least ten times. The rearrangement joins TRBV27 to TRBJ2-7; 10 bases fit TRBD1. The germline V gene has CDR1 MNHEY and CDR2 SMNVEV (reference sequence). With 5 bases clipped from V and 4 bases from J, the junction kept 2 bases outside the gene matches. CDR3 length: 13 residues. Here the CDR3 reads CASSTGQGYEQYF. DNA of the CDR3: TGTGCCAGCAGTACGGGACAGGGGTACGAGCAGTACTTC.

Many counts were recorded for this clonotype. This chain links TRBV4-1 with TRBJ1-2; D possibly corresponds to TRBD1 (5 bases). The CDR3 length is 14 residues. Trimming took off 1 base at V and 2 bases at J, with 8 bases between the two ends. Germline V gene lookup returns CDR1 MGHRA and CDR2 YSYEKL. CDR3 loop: CASSQGKGNYGYTF. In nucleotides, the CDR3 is TGCGCCAGCAGCCAAGGGAAGGGGAACTATGGCTACACCTTC.

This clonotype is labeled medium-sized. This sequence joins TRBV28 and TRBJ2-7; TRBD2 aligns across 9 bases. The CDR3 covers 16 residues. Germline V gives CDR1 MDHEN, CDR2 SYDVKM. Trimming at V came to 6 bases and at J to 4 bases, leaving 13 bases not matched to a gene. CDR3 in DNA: TGTGCCAGCAGCCCCATGGCGGGAGGGCCCCCTTACGAGCAGTACTTC. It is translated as CASSPMAGGPPYEQYF.

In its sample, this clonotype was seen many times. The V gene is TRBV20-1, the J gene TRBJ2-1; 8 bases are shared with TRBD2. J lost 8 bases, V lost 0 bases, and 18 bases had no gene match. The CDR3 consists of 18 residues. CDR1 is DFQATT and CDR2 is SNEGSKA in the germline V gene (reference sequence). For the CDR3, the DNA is TGCAGTGCTAGAGATCGTTCTCAAGCGGGAGATGCCTGGGATGAGCAGTTCTTC. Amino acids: CSARDRSQAGDAWDEQFF.

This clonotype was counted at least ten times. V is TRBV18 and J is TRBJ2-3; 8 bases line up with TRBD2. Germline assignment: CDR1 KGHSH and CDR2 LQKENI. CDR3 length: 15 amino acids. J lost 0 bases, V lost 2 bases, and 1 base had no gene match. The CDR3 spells CASSPSGGSTDTQYF. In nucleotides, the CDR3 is TGTGCCAGCTCACCATCGGGAGGGAGCACAGATACGCAGTATTTT.

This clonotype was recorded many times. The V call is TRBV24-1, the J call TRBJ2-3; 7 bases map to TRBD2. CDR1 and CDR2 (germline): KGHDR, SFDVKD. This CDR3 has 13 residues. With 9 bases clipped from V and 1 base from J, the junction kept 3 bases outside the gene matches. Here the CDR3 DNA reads TGTGCCACCGGGAGGGAGGGCACAGATACGCAGTATTTT. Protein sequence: CATGREGTDTQYF.

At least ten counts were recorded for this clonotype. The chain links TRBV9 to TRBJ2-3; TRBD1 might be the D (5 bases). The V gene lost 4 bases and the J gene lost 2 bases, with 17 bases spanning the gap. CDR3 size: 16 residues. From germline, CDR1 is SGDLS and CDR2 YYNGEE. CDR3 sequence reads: CASSTQGSLVTDTQYF. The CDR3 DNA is TGTGCCAGCAGCACCCAGGGAAGTTTGGTCACAGATACGCAGTATTTT.

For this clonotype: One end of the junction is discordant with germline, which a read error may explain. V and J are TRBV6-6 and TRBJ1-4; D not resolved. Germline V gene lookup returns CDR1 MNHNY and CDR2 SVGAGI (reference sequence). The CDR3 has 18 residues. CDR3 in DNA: TGTGCCAGCAGTTACTGGCGGGGAGGCTTACTGGGTAATGAAGAACTGTTTTTT. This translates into CASSYWRGGLLGNEELFF.